This T cell receptor beta chain was sequenced in a study of blood T cell repertoires in COVID-19. Patients from Seattle were sampled longitudinally, starting during active infection. Germline V gene lookup returns CDR1 LNHNV and CDR2 YYDKDF (reference sequence). Trimming took 0 bases from V and 8 from J, leaving 14 bases between them. This CDR3 has 15 amino acids. In the source study's methods: Reference gene primers were amplified, and this amplification served to estimate nucleated cell counts. Using immunoSEQ multiplex PCR, the repertoire was profiled, and TCRdb retains in-frame clones only, with some absent. V and J calls plus clone size are reproduced from that table; the DNA served to infer D and trimming. In the table there are roughly 200,000 clones, 75% to 85% of which are singletons.

What was sequenced was peripheral blood. This TCR was recovered from a woman in her thirties or forties with COVID-19, enrolled during active disease. V is TRBV15 and J is TRBJ2-4; tentative D call: TRBD2 (5 bases). The CDR3 region is CATSRDRGSLDIQYF. The CDR3 bases are TGTGCCACCAGCAGAGATCGAGGGTCTCTAGACATTCAGTACTTC. Supplemented by reference TRBV15 and TRBJ2-4, the full variable domain reads DAMVIQNPRYQVTQFGKPVTLSCSQTLNHNVMYWYQQKSSQAPKLLFHYYDKDFNNEADTPDNFQSRRPNTSFCFLDIRSPGLGDTAMYLCATSRDRGSLDIQYFGAGTRLSVL.